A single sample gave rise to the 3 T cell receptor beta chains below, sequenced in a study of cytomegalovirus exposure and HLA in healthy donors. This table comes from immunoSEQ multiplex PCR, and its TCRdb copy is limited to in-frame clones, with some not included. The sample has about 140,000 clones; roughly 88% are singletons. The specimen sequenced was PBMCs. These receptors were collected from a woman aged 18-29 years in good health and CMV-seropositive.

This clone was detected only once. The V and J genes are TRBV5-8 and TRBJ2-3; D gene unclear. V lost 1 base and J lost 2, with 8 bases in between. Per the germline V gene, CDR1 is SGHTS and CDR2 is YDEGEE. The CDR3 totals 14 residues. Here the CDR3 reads CASSLSSVTDTQYF. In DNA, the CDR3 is TGTGCCAGCAGCTTGTCTTCGGTCACAGATACGCAGTATTTT. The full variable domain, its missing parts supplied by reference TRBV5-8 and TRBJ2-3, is EAGVTQSPTHLIKTRGQQATLRCSPISGHTSVYWYQQALGLGLQFLLWYDEGEERNRGNFPPRFSGRQFPNYSSELNVNALELEDSALYLCASSLSSVTDTQYFGPGTRLTVL.

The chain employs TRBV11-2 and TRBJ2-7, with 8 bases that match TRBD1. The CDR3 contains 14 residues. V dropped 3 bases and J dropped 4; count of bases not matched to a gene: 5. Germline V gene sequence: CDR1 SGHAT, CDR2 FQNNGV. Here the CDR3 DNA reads TGTGCCAGCAGCTTCGACAGGGGTGTATACGAGCAGTACTTC. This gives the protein CASSFDRGVYEQYF.

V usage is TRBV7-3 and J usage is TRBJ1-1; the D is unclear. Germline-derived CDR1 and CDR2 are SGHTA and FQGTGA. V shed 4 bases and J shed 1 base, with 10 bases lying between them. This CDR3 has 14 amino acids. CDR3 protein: CASSSLPGNTEAFF. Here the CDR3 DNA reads TGTGCCAGCAGCTCGTTACCGGGGAACACTGAAGCTTTCTTT.